Listed below are T cell receptor beta chains from one sample, sequenced in a study of CD8 T cells in Susac syndrome. Using its own MiXCR run on the immunoSEQ multiplex PCR reads, TCRdb lists one record per CDR3 protein. The table records some 400,000 distinct CDR3 sequences, more than 70% of them present only once. Sequenced: CD8+ T cells from PBMCs. Receptor source: a human donor with multiple sclerosis. Both conserved end residues are part of each CDR3. The order of the fields is D gene, V gene, clone size, J gene, CDR3 protein, CDR3 DNA. The D gene is left open where the match is weak. Where a row states a size, it is once, few, many or the class of an expanded clone; other rows omit it.

.	TRBV6-5	few	TRBJ2-7	CASSPSTGPYEQYF	TGTGCCAGCAGCCCTTCCACAGGCCCCTACGAGCAGTACTTC
.	TRBV7-9	.	TRBJ2-7	CASSSPRGGRYEQYF	TGTGCCAGCAGCTCCCCTAGAGGGGGTCGCTACGAGCAGTACTTC
TRBD1	TRBV7-8	.	TRBJ2-7	CASRTRQGSYYEQYF	TGTGCCAGCAGGACCCGACAGGGTTCATACTACGAGCAGTACTTC
.	TRBV19	.	TRBJ1-3	CASTTTPESGNTIYF	TGTGCCAGTACCACTACCCCCGAGTCTGGAAACACCATATATTTT
.	TRBV30	.	TRBJ1-2	CAWQEPDSSYGYTF	TGTGCCTGGCAGGAGCCGGACAGCAGTTATGGCTACACCTTC
TRBD1	TRBV9	few	TRBJ1-2	CASSVGGTGGRGRYGYTF	TGTGCCAGCAGCGTCGGAGGGACAGGGGGTCGAGGACGGTATGGCTACACCTTC
TRBD2	TRBV2	.	TRBJ2-7	CASSESLWTSGQTYEQYF	TGTGCCAGCAGTGAAAGCCTCTGGACTAGCGGGCAAACCTACGAGCAGTACTTC
TRBD1	TRBV29-1	.	TRBJ1-1	CSVSGQGLTLTEAFF	TGCAGCGTTTCGGGACAGGGCCTAACCCTAACTGAAGCTTTCTTT
.	TRBV23-1	.	TRBJ1-4	CASSLARDFYCATNEKLFF	TGCGCCAGCAGTTTAGCCCGGGACTTCTATTGTGCCACTAATGAAAAACTGTTTTTT
.	TRBV20-1	few	TRBJ2-1	CSAPSSYNEQFF	TGCAGTGCTCCGAGCTCCTACAATGAGCAGTTCTTC
TRBD2	TRBV6-1	few	TRBJ2-7	CASSVAGGPDEQYF	TGTGCCAGCAGTGTAGCGGGAGGGCCGGACGAGCAGTACTTC
.	TRBV4-1	.	TRBJ2-7	CASSSGISEQYF	TGCGCCAGCAGCTCCGGGATCTCCGAGCAGTACTTC
.	TRBV19	.	TRBJ1-5	CASSTGGGAYQPQHF	TGTGCCAGTAGTACCGGCGGGGGGGCGTATCAGCCCCAGCATTTT
TRBD2	TRBV6-5	few	TRBJ2-7	CASRPGTSGSYEQYF	TGTGCCAGCAGGCCCGGGACTAGCGGGTCCTACGAGCAGTACTTC
TRBD2	TRBV5-6	.	TRBJ2-3	CASSLVTSGVDDTQYF	TGTGCCAGCAGCTTGGTGACTAGCGGGGTCGACGATACGCAGTATTTT
.	TRBV12-3/TRBV12-4	.	TRBJ2-1	CASSLLDYVQFF	TGTGCCAGCAGTTTGCTGGACTATGTTCAGTTCTTC